This is a list of T cell receptor beta chains from one sample in a study of shared clonotypes between healthy human individuals. Profiling relied on immunoSEQ multiplex PCR, and the TCRdb table lists in-frame clones only, not all of them. The sample records a few million clones, around nine tenths being singletons. Sequencing was done on a sample of naive CD4+ T cells sorted from blood. Receptors were obtained from a man aged 18 to 29 in good health. The CDR3 runs from the conserved cysteine through the conserved F or W. D genes are given only for firm matches. Expanded clones are given a class, and other clones once, few, many or no size at all.

D gene,J gene,clone size,V gene,CDR3 protein,CDR3 DNA
-,TRBJ2-7,-,TRBV7-9,CASSSTDSPRSYEQYF,TGTGCCAGCAGCTCCACGGACAGCCCCAGGTCCTACGAGCAGTACTTC
-,TRBJ1-1,-,TRBV2,CASSDDSTRKAFF,TGTGCCAGCAGTGACGATTCAACCAGGAAGGCTTTCTTT
-,TRBJ1-1,-,TRBV19,CASMGGRGLNTEAFF,TGTGCCAGTATGGGGGGCAGGGGCTTGAACACTGAAGCTTTCTTT
TRBD2,TRBJ2-3,once,TRBV7-2,CASSLMRLAGGTDTQYF,TGTGCCAGCAGCTTAATGAGACTAGCGGGAGGAACAGATACGCAGTATTTT
-,TRBJ1-6,few,TRBV15,CATSPTRGNSPLHF,TGTGCCACCAGTCCTACAAGGGGTAATTCACCCCTCCACTTT
TRBD2,TRBJ2-3,-,TRBV10-3,CAISTSVGADTQYF,TGTGCCATCAGCACTAGCGTTGGTGCAGATACGCAGTATTTT
-,TRBJ1-4,-,TRBV18,CASSPIRGANEKLFF,TGTGCCAGCTCACCCATTAGGGGGGCTAATGAAAAACTGTTTTTT
-,TRBJ2-3,-,TRBV19,CASSIGRGGTDTQYF,TGTGCCAGTAGTATAGGGAGGGGTGGCACAGATACGCAGTATTTT
TRBD1,TRBJ2-3,few,TRBV27,CASSPGQGSTDTQYF,TGTGCCAGCAGTCCCGGACAGGGGAGCACAGATACGCAGTATTTT
-,TRBJ1-2,-,TRBV5-4,CASSPGQANYGYTF,TGTGCCAGCAGCCCGGGGCAAGCTAACTATGGCTACACCTTC
TRBD1,TRBJ2-7,-,TRBV4-1,CASSQADRDSLYEQYF,TGCGCCAGCAGCCAAGCTGATCGGGACAGTTTGTACGAGCAGTACTTC
TRBD1,TRBJ1-2,-,TRBV10-3,CAISSRQGDGYTF,TGTGCCATCAGTTCCCGGCAGGGGGATGGCTACACCTTC
TRBD1,TRBJ2-1,-,TRBV5-1,CASSSDREHEQFF,TGCGCCAGCAGCTCCGACAGGGAGCATGAGCAGTTCTTC
-,TRBJ2-5,-,TRBV10-1,CASSESMGQETQYF,TGCGCCAGCAGTGAGTCGATGGGCCAAGAGACCCAGTACTTC
TRBD1,TRBJ1-3,-,TRBV30,CAWSGYRDRVSGNTIYF,TGTGCCTGGAGTGGATACCGGGACAGGGTATCTGGAAACACCATATATTTT
-,TRBJ2-1,-,TRBV2,CASSSYRAWDNEQFF,TGTGCCAGCAGTAGCTACAGGGCATGGGACAATGAGCAGTTCTTC
-,TRBJ2-2,-,TRBV5-4,CASSVGGQANTGELFF,TGTGCCAGCAGCGTCGGAGGGCAGGCGAACACCGGGGAGCTGTTTTTT
-,TRBJ1-2,-,TRBV20-1,CSAVGGGYTF,TGCAGTGCAGTGGGTGGTGGCTACACCTTC
-,TRBJ2-7,-,TRBV5-1,CASSPEGRVTYEQYF,TGCGCCAGCAGCCCGGAAGGTAGGGTCACCTACGAGCAGTACTTC
-,TRBJ2-5,-,TRBV6-5,CASTGTPGETQYF,TGTGCCAGCACGGGAACCCCGGGGGAGACCCAGTACTTC
-,TRBJ1-1,few,TRBV4-3,CASSQDGGNTEAFF,TGCGCCAGCAGCCAAGACGGGGGTAACACTGAAGCTTTCTTT
-,TRBJ1-5,-,TRBV6-6,CASKLPDSNQPQHF,TGTGCCAGCAAGTTGCCAGATAGCAATCAGCCCCAGCATTTT
TRBD2,TRBJ2-7,-,TRBV7-9,CASSTASGRPYEQYF,TGTGCCAGCAGCACCGCTAGCGGGAGGCCCTACGAGCAGTACTTC
-,TRBJ2-7,-,TRBV5-1,CASSSEGGSYEQYF,TGCGCCAGCAGCTCGGAGGGGGGGAGCTACGAGCAGTACTTC
-,TRBJ1-5,-,TRBV25-1,CARKTADQPQHF,TGTGCCAGAAAGACAGCGGATCAGCCCCAGCATTTT
-,TRBJ2-7,-,TRBV11-2,CASSLRRSYEQYF,TGTGCCAGCAGCTTGAGACGGTCCTACGAGCAGTACTTC
TRBD2,TRBJ2-5,-,TRBV11-3,CASSMGLAGDQETQYF,TGTGCCAGCAGCATGGGACTAGCGGGGGACCAAGAGACCCAGTACTTC
-,TRBJ1-2,-,TRBV9,CASSRGSGGYTF,TGTGCCAGCAGCCGGGGGTCGGGAGGCTACACCTTC
TRBD2,TRBJ2-1,once,TRBV10-3,CAISGFITSGDYNEQFF,TGTGCCATCAGTGGATTTATAACTAGCGGGGATTACAATGAGCAGTTCTTC
TRBD1,TRBJ1-6,-,TRBV7-2,CASSLDRGLNSPLHF,TGTGCCAGCAGCTTGGACAGGGGTTTGAATTCACCCCTCCACTTT
TRBD1,TRBJ2-5,many,TRBV27,CASSSSGTGGVGTQYF,TGTGCCAGCAGTTCGTCCGGGACAGGGGGAGTCGGGACCCAGTACTTC
-,TRBJ1-3,-,TRBV5-1,CASSLEAGQGNTIYF,TGCGCCAGCAGCTTGGAAGCAGGACAAGGAAACACCATATATTTT
TRBD1,TRBJ2-3,-,TRBV6-6,CASSSRGSPRDTQYF,TGTGCCAGCAGTTCCAGGGGGTCTCCCCGCGATACGCAGTATTTT
-,TRBJ1-2,-,TRBV6-1,CASSLDLQGRYGYTF,TGTGCCAGCAGTCTCGATCTTCAGGGGCGATATGGCTACACCTTC
TRBD2,TRBJ2-5,-,TRBV10-3,CATGGEGTPKYF,TGTGCCACGGGGGGGGAAGGCACCCCGAAGTACTTC
TRBD1,TRBJ2-2,-,TRBV15,CATSRHSQGASTGELFF,TGTGCCACCAGCAGGCATAGTCAGGGGGCGTCAACCGGGGAGCTGTTTTTT
TRBD1,TRBJ1-6,-,TRBV19,CASSGQAANSPLHF,TGTGCCAGTAGCGGACAGGCCGCTAATTCACCCCTCCACTTT
TRBD2,TRBJ2-7,few,TRBV2,CASSEAGAYEQYF,TGTGCCAGCAGTGAGGCGGGAGCCTACGAGCAGTACTTC
-,TRBJ1-1,few,TRBV29-1,CSVELRLMNTEAFF,TGCAGCGTTGAACTTCGGCTAATGAACACTGAAGCTTTCTTT
-,TRBJ2-7,-,TRBV6-1,CASTFNSYEQYF,TGTGCCAGTACGTTCAACTCCTACGAGCAGTACTTC
-,TRBJ1-2,-,TRBV7-2,CASSLDRYGYTF,TGTGCCAGCAGCTTAGACAGATATGGCTACACCTTC
TRBD2,TRBJ2-7,-,TRBV9,CASSVELAGGGEQYF,TGTGCCAGCAGCGTAGAGCTAGCGGGAGGGGGAGAGCAGTACTTC
TRBD1,TRBJ1-5,-,TRBV5-5,CASSAGQDLSNQPQHF,TGTGCCAGCAGCGCAGGACAGGATCTTAGCAATCAGCCCCAGCATTTT
TRBD1,TRBJ1-1,-,TRBV28,CASSLIGTGRGGTEAFF,TGTGCCAGCAGTTTAATTGGGACAGGAAGAGGGGGCACTGAAGCTTTCTTT
-,TRBJ1-3,-,TRBV7-9,CASSLVGSGNTIYF,TGTGCCAGCAGCTTAGTGGGCTCTGGAAACACCATATATTTT
TRBD1,TRBJ2-7,-,TRBV7-9,CASSLGKGAGEQYF,TGTGCCAGCAGCTTGGGAAAGGGGGCGGGCGAGCAGTACTTC
-,TRBJ1-6,-,TRBV19,CASSITQGTGNSPLHF,TGTGCCAGTAGTATAACCCAGGGGACCGGGAATTCACCCCTCCACTTT
-,TRBJ2-1,-,TRBV7-2,CASSSGNEQFF,TGTGCCAGCAGCTCGGGCAATGAGCAGTTCTTC
-,TRBJ1-5,-,TRBV9,CASSAGGGIEQPQHF,TGTGCCAGCAGCGCGGGAGGGGGGATTGAGCAGCCCCAGCATTTT